The rows below give T cell receptor beta chains drawn from one sample of a study of T-cell reconstitution after alpha-beta-depleted transplantation in children. One entry per CDR3 protein results from TCRdb running MiXCR on the PCR reads. The sample records about 250,000 distinct CDR3 sequences, roughly 25% being singletons. Sequencing was performed on PBMCs, mostly from graft donor cells, taken 360 days after TCRalphabeta/CD19-depleted stem cell transplant. Receptors originate from a female patient between 2 and 15 years old who had a stem cell transplant for congenital amegakaryocytic thrombocytopenia, so the T cells may come from the graft donor. The CDR3 runs from the conserved cysteine through the conserved F or W. The order of the fields is D gene, clone size, J gene, V gene, CDR3 protein, CDR3 DNA. D genes are given only for firm matches. Clone size appears in some rows only: once, few, many, or a class for an expanded clone.

TRBD1,few,TRBJ2-3,TRBV28,CASRDRGLLTDTQYF,TGTGCCAGCAGAGACAGGGGGCTACTCACAGATACGCAGTATTTT
-,-,TRBJ1-2,TRBV3-1,CASSQDDRSGYTF,TGTGCCAGCAGCCAAGATGACAGGAGCGGCTACACCTTC
-,-,TRBJ2-3,TRBV4-1,CASSQVRFGSDTQYF,TGCGCCAGCAGCCAAGTCCGTTTCGGCTCGGATACGCAGTATTTT
TRBD1,-,TRBJ1-4,TRBV28,CASRGSGQRNEKLFF,TGTGCCAGCAGAGGATCGGGACAGCGTAATGAAAAACTGTTTTTT
TRBD1,-,TRBJ2-3,TRBV5-1,CASSFRGQGTRTDTQYF,TGCGCCAGCAGTTTTAGAGGACAGGGAACACGCACAGATACGCAGTATTTT
-,-,TRBJ2-7,TRBV10-3,CAIRERGSDYEQYF,TGTGCCATCAGGGAACGGGGCTCGGACTACGAGCAGTACTTC
-,many,TRBJ2-3,TRBV9,CASSVWGDTQYF,TGTGCCAGCAGCGTGTGGGGGGATACGCAGTATTTT
TRBD2,few,TRBJ2-1,TRBV20-1,CSVHPASGRANNEQFF,TGCAGTGTTCACCCAGCTAGCGGGAGGGCCAACAATGAGCAGTTCTTC
-,-,TRBJ1-1,TRBV10-3,CAIGPWAPNTEAFF,TGTGCCATCGGTCCGTGGGCCCCGAACACTGAAGCTTTCTTT
-,-,TRBJ2-2,TRBV29-1,CSASNANTGELFF,TGCAGCGCGAGCAACGCGAACACCGGGGAGCTGTTTTTT
TRBD2,-,TRBJ2-1,TRBV27,CASSSLERLAGVYNEQFF,TGTGCCAGCAGTTCCCTAGAGAGACTAGCGGGGGTCTACAATGAGCAGTTCTTC
-,-,TRBJ2-5,TRBV6-2/TRBV6-3,CASTQDIGTQYF,TGTGCCAGCACCCAGGACATTGGGACCCAGTACTTC
-,-,TRBJ2-3,TRBV29-1,CSVARTATSTDTQYF,TGCAGCGTTGCCCGGACAGCTACTAGCACAGATACGCAGTATTTT
TRBD2,few,TRBJ2-3,TRBV11-2,CASTQTLAGPHTQYF,TGTGCCAGCACCCAGACCCTAGCGGGGCCTCATACGCAGTATTTT
TRBD2,few,TRBJ2-2,TRBV5-6,CASSFLQGTTSGVNANTGELFF,TGTGCCAGCAGCTTCCTACAGGGAACGACTAGCGGGGTTAACGCGAACACCGGGGAGCTGTTTTTT
TRBD2,many,TRBJ2-3,TRBV12-3/TRBV12-4,CASSLGLAGVDTQYF,TGTGCCAGCAGTTTAGGACTAGCGGGTGTAGATACGCAGTATTTT
-,-,TRBJ1-5,TRBV15,CATSGQVEGPVGPQHF,TGTGCCACCAGCGGGCAGGTAGAGGGGCCTGTTGGGCCCCAGCATTTT
-,-,TRBJ2-1,TRBV28,CASSLGSRRRDEQFF,TGTGCCAGCAGTTTAGGTAGCAGGCGTAGGGATGAGCAGTTCTTC
TRBD1,-,TRBJ1-3,TRBV3-1,CASSQGTGFRNTIYF,TGTGCCAGCAGCCAAGGGACAGGCTTTCGAAACACCATATATTTT
-,few,TRBJ1-2,TRBV12-3/TRBV12-4,CASSLQASGNGYTF,TGTGCCAGCAGTTTACAGGCGTCAGGGAATGGCTACACCTTC
-,few,TRBJ2-1,TRBV30,CAWSRGPSNEQFF,TGTGCCTGGAGTCGGGGGCCGAGCAATGAGCAGTTCTTC
TRBD1,-,TRBJ1-1,TRBV5-1,CASSWGTGVTEAFF,TGTGCCAGCAGTTGGGGGACAGGGGTTACTGAAGCTTTCTTT
-,few,TRBJ2-1,TRBV20-1,CSASRSGALSNEQFF,TGCAGTGCTTCGAGGAGCGGAGCCCTATCCAATGAGCAGTTCTTC
TRBD2,-,TRBJ2-3,TRBV3-1,CASSQTGVLAGGVTQYF,TGTGCCAGCAGCCAGACCGGAGTACTAGCGGGAGGAGTTACGCAGTATTTT
TRBD1,-,TRBJ2-5,TRBV4-1,CASYGTGGKGQTQYF,TGCGCCAGCTACGGGACAGGGGGAAAAGGTCAGACCCAGTACTTC
-,-,TRBJ1-2,TRBV20-1,CSAQSLLNYGYTF,TGCAGTGCCCAAAGCCTCTTGAACTATGGCTACACCTTC
-,-,TRBJ2-1,TRBV21-1,CASSRTELFF,TGTGCCAGCAGCCGGACTGAGCTGTTCTTC
-,-,TRBJ1-1,TRBV5-1,CASSLAKGKAFF,TGCGCCAGCAGCTTGGCTAAGGGTAAGGCTTTCTTT
-,few,TRBJ2-1,TRBV9,CASSPRDISYNEQFF,TGTGCCAGCAGCCCGCGGGACATCTCCTACAATGAGCAGTTCTTC
TRBD1,-,TRBJ2-3,TRBV12-3/TRBV12-4,CASSPDRGTDTQYF,TGTGCCAGCAGTCCGGACAGGGGCACAGATACGCAGTATTTT
-,-,TRBJ2-7,TRBV28,CASSYGIIYEQYF,TGTGCCAGCAGTTACGGGATTATCTACGAGCAGTACTTC
-,-,TRBJ2-4,TRBV11-2,CASSANRANIQYF,TGTGCCAGCAGCGCGAACAGGGCAAACATTCAGTACTTC
-,-,TRBJ1-1,TRBV5-1,CASSSRDDTEAFF,TGCGCCAGCAGCTCCCGGGACGACACTGAAGCTTTCTTT
TRBD2,-,TRBJ2-7,TRBV5-1,CASSPTASGTFEQYF,TGCGCCAGCAGCCCCACAGCTAGCGGGACGTTCGAGCAGTACTTC
-,many,TRBJ2-1,TRBV20-1,CSASSPDEQFF,TGCAGTGCTAGTTCTCCGGATGAGCAGTTCTTC
-,many,TRBJ2-1,TRBV27,CASSPKVPNGEQFF,TGTGCCAGCAGCCCCAAGGTGCCCAATGGTGAGCAGTTCTTC
TRBD1,few,TRBJ2-2,TRBV6-1,CASSDGQGGTGELFF,TGTGCCAGCAGTGATGGACAGGGAGGAACCGGGGAGCTGTTTTTT
-,few,TRBJ2-4,TRBV6-1,CASGAGPKNIQYF,TGTGCCAGCGGTGCAGGACCCAAAAACATTCAGTACTTC
-,many,TRBJ2-1,TRBV5-1,CASSSDGSSYNEQFF,TGCGCCAGCAGCTCAGACGGAAGCTCCTACAATGAGCAGTTCTTC
-,few,TRBJ2-7,TRBV11-2,CASGLNYEQYF,TGTGCCAGCGGATTAAACTACGAGCAGTACTTC
-,-,TRBJ2-1,TRBV15,CATSTGVVNEQFF,TGTGCCACCAGCACGGGAGTCGTCAATGAGCAGTTCTTC
-,few,TRBJ2-1,TRBV10-3,CAISESRGSGNNEQFF,TGTGCCATCAGTGAGTCTAGGGGGAGTGGCAACAATGAGCAGTTCTTC
TRBD1,-,TRBJ2-5,TRBV5-1,CASTRQGAYQETQYF,TGCGCCAGCACTCGACAGGGGGCATACCAAGAGACCCAGTACTTC
TRBD2,many,TRBJ2-7,TRBV5-5,CASGRTGGYEQYF,TGTGCCAGCGGACGTACGGGAGGGTACGAGCAGTACTTC
TRBD1,-,TRBJ2-3,TRBV20-1,CSVPDRGFTDTQYF,TGCAGTGTCCCGGACAGGGGGTTCACAGATACGCAGTATTTT